This TCR beta chain is drawn from a study of cytomegalovirus exposure and HLA in healthy donors. Use of 60 Vbeta and 13 Jbeta primers characterized the PCR. Profiled with immunoSEQ multiplex PCR; TCRdb holds only in-frame clones, not every one. The table shows about 160,000 clones, with over 75% occurring only once. Study-wide results and limits: The classifier reportedly diagnosed cytomegalovirus status with high sensitivity and specificity. Links to common viral pathogens appeared, in a later analysis, for several of the most significant clusters. Roughly uniform sequencing depth across donors was assumed, possibly incorrectly.

This CDR3 has 11 amino acids. The V end was cut by 5 bases, the J end by 6 bases, with 6 bases between. Germline V gene lookup returns CDR1 MNHNY and CDR2 SVGAGI (reference sequence). This clone came up once. Its antigen is not known. The rearrangement links TRBV6-6 to TRBJ2-3, with D perhaps matching TRBD1 (6 bases). The clonotype originates from a woman aged 45-60 years in good health and CMV-seropositive. Source material: PBMCs. The CDR3 DNA follows: TGTGCCAGCAGTCAGGGGGATACGCAGTATTTT. This translates into CASSQGDTQYF.